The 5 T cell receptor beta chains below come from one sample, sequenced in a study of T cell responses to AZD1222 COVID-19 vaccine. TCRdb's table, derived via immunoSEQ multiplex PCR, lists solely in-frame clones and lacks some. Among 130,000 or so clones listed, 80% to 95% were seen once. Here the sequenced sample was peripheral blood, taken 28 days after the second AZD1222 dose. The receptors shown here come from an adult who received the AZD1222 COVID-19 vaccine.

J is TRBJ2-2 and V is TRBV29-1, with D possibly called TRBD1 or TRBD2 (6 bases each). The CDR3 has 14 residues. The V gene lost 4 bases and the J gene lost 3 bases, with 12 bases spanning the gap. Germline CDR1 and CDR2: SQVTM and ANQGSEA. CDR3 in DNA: TGCAGCGTTGGTTCGGGGGCGGACACCGGGGAGCTGTTTTTT. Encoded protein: CSVGSGADTGELFF.

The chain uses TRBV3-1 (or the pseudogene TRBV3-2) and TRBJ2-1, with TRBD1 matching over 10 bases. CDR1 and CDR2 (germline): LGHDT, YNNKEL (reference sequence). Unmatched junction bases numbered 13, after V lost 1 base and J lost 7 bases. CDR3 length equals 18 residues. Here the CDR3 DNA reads TGTGCCAGCAGCCAAGGGACAGGGGGGATAGCGGGTGATAATGAGCAGTTCTTC. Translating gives CASSQGTGGIAGDNEQFF.

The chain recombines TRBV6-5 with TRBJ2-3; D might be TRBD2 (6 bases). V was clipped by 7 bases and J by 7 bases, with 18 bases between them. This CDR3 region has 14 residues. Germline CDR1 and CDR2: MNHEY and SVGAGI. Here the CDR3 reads CASMTGSGRHTQYF. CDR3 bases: TGTGCCAGCATGACCGGGAGCGGAAGACATACGCAGTATTTT.

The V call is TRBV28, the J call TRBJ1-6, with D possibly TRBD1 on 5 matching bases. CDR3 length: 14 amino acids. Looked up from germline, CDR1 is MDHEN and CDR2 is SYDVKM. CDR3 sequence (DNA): TGTGCTTCGGGGGGGAGTCTCTATAATTCACCCCTCCACTTT. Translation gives CASGGSLYNSPLHF.

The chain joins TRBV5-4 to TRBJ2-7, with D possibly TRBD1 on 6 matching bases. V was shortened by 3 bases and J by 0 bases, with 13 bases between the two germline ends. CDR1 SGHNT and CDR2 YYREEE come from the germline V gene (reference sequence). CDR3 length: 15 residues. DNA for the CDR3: TGTGCCAGCAGCTATCATCCAGGGGACTCCTACGAGCAGTACGTC. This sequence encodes CASSYHPGDSYEQYV.